This is a list of T cell receptor beta chains from one sample in a study of T-cell memory formation after mild COVID-19. Via MiXCR, TCRdb re-called the 5' RACE reads, giving one row per CDR3 protein. In the table there are 450,000 or so distinct CDR3 sequences, approximately 25% of which are singletons. Material: PBMCs or a T cell subset sorted from them (not recorded which). Receptor source: an adult woman who had mild COVID-19 (a few samples of this study predate the infection). Cell type and time point are not known. Both conserved end residues are part of each CDR3. Fields, in order: CDR3 DNA, CDR3 protein, CDR3 length, V gene, D gene, clone size, J gene. D genes are given only for firm matches. Only part of the rows carry a size: once, few, many, or a class if the clone is expanded.

DNA: TGCGCCAGCAGCTTGGTGGACAGGGTCTACGAGCAGTACTTC; CDR3: CASSLVDRVYEQYF; length: 14; V: TRBV5-1; D: TRBD1; size: NA; J: TRBJ2-7
DNA: TGTGCCAGCAGCTTAGGATTCGGGAGACCAAACGAAAAACTGTTTTTT; CDR3: CASSLGFGRPNEKLFF; length: 16; V: TRBV7-9; D: NA; size: NA; J: TRBJ1-4
DNA: TGTGCCAGCAGCAAAAGACGGACAGGGGGCACTGAAGCTTTCTTT; CDR3: CASSKRRTGGTEAFF; length: 15; V: TRBV21-1; D: NA; size: NA; J: TRBJ1-1
DNA: TGTGCCACCAGTGAGACGGGACCTTATAGCAATCAGCCACAGCATTTT; CDR3: CATSETGPYSNQPQHF; length: 16; V: TRBV24-1; D: NA; size: once; J: TRBJ1-5
DNA: TGTGCCAGCAGCCAGAATACAGGGAAGAATGAGCAGTTCTTC; CDR3: CASSQNTGKNEQFF; length: 14; V: TRBV7-3; D: NA; size: few; J: TRBJ2-1
DNA: TGTGCCAGCAGCTTAGTGGCGGTAGCGGGTGAGCAGTTCTTC; CDR3: CASSLVAVAGEQFF; length: 14; V: TRBV11-3; D: TRBD2; size: few; J: TRBJ2-1
DNA: TGTGCCAGCAGTTTGTCGGGACCCTACGAGCAGTACTTC; CDR3: CASSLSGPYEQYF; length: 13; V: TRBV27; D: NA; size: many; J: TRBJ2-7
DNA: TGTGCCATCAGTGGTAGTGGGCAGGGTCAGCCCCAGCATTTT; CDR3: CAISGSGQGQPQHF; length: 14; V: TRBV10-3; D: NA; size: few; J: TRBJ1-5
DNA: TGTGCCTGGACGCGAGGGAGTGAAGCTTTCTTT; CDR3: CAWTRGSEAFF; length: 11; V: TRBV30; D: NA; size: few; J: TRBJ1-1
DNA: TGTGCCAGCAGTTTCAGGACCCATGGTCTTCCAGCCCGGTCTTCCAATGAGCAGTTCTTC; CDR3: CASSFRTHGLPARSSNEQFF; length: 20; V: TRBV6-5; D: NA; size: NA; J: TRBJ2-1
DNA: TGCAGCGTTGACACAGGGATCAGGAGTAATGAGCAGTTCTTC; CDR3: CSVDTGIRSNEQFF; length: 14; V: TRBV29-1; D: NA; size: NA; J: TRBJ2-1
DNA: TGTGCCAGCAGCCAAGGAGTGAGAAGCAATCAGCCCCAGCATTTT; CDR3: CASSQGVRSNQPQHF; length: 15; V: TRBV3-1; D: NA; size: few; J: TRBJ1-5
DNA: TGTGCCAGCAGAAAAGCAAGGGGTGTAGGGGAGACCCAGTACTTC; CDR3: CASRKARGVGETQYF; length: 15; V: TRBV7-6; D: NA; size: NA; J: TRBJ2-5
DNA: TGTGCCAGCAGCACGCAGGGGGCCCTTAACAATGAGCAGTTCTTC; CDR3: CASSTQGALNNEQFF; length: 15; V: TRBV9; D: TRBD1; size: NA; J: TRBJ2-1
DNA: TGTGCCAGCAGCTTCAGGGGGTGGGAGCAGTTCTTC; CDR3: CASSFRGWEQFF; length: 12; V: TRBV7-9; D: TRBD1; size: few; J: TRBJ2-1
DNA: TGTGCCAGCAGCTCTGAGACAGGGTTGAATTCACCCCTCCACTTT; CDR3: CASSSETGLNSPLHF; length: 15; V: TRBV7-9; D: TRBD1; size: NA; J: TRBJ1-6
DNA: TGTGCCAGCAGACGCCTAGGGTACTATGGCTACACCTTC; CDR3: CASRRLGYYGYTF; length: 13; V: TRBV12-3/TRBV12-4; D: NA; size: NA; J: TRBJ1-2
DNA: TGCAGTGCTAGAGCTCCGACAGAAGCTTTCTTT; CDR3: CSARAPTEAFF; length: 11; V: TRBV20-1; D: NA; size: NA; J: TRBJ1-1
DNA: TGTGCCAGCAGCTTAGTAGCGGGAGATGTCTACGAGCAGTACTTC; CDR3: CASSLVAGDVYEQYF; length: 15; V: TRBV7-2; D: TRBD2; size: NA; J: TRBJ2-7
DNA: TGTGCCATCAGTGATGCTAGCGGGAGCGAGACCCAGTACTTC; CDR3: CAISDASGSETQYF; length: 14; V: TRBV10-3; D: TRBD2; size: few; J: TRBJ2-5
DNA: TGTGCCAGCAGCTTGAGGGAGACTAGCGGGAGCTCAGATACGCAGTATTTT; CDR3: CASSLRETSGSSDTQYF; length: 17; V: TRBV7-6; D: TRBD2; size: NA; J: TRBJ2-3
DNA: TGCGCCAGCAGCCACGCAATGAAGCGGGCGGGGGGTGAAAAACTGTTTTTT; CDR3: CASSHAMKRAGGEKLFF; length: 17; V: TRBV4-1; D: NA; size: NA; J: TRBJ1-4
DNA: TGTGCCAGCAGCCAGGCGGAGCGTCTCGAGCAGTACTTC; CDR3: CASSQAERLEQYF; length: 13; V: TRBV4-2; D: NA; size: NA; J: TRBJ2-7
DNA: TGTGCCAGCAGTTACCCGGCGGGACAGGGGAATGAAAAACTGTTTTTT; CDR3: CASSYPAGQGNEKLFF; length: 16; V: TRBV6-6; D: TRBD1; size: NA; J: TRBJ1-4
DNA: TGTGCCACCAGCAGGGTGGGGGCAGGAAGCACTGAAGCTTTCTTT; CDR3: CATSRVGAGSTEAFF; length: 15; V: TRBV15; D: NA; size: NA; J: TRBJ1-1
DNA: TGTGCCAGCAGTCAACCGGGACAGGGGGCGGCCTACGAGCAGTACTTC; CDR3: CASSQPGQGAAYEQYF; length: 16; V: TRBV6-5; D: TRBD1; size: NA; J: TRBJ2-7
DNA: TGTGCCAGCAGATGGACAGGGGCCACAGATACGCAGTATTTT; CDR3: CASRWTGATDTQYF; length: 14; V: TRBV27; D: TRBD1; size: NA; J: TRBJ2-3
DNA: TGTGCCAGCTTGTTACAGGGGTACAATGAGCAGTTCTTC; CDR3: CASLLQGYNEQFF; length: 13; V: TRBV7-9; D: TRBD1; size: NA; J: TRBJ2-1